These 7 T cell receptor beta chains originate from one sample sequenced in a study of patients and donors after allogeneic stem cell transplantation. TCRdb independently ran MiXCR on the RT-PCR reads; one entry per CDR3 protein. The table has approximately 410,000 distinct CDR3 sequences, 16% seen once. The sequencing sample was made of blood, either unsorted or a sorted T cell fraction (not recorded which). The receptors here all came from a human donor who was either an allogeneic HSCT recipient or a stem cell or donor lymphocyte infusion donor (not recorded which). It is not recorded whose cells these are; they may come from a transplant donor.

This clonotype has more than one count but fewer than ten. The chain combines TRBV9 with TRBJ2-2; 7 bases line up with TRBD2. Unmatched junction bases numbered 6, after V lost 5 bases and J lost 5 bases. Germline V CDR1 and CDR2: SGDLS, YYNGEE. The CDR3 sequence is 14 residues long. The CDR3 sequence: CASRSGGWTGELFF. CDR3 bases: TGTGCCAGCAGATCGGGGGGATGGACCGGGGAGCTGTTTTTT.

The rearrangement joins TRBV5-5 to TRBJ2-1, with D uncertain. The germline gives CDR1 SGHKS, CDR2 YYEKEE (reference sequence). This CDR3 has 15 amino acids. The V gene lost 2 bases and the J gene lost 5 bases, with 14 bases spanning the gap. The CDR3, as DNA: TGTGCCAGCAGCTTAGGTCCGAAACGAAACAATGAGCAGTTCTTC. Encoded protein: CASSLGPKRNNEQFF.

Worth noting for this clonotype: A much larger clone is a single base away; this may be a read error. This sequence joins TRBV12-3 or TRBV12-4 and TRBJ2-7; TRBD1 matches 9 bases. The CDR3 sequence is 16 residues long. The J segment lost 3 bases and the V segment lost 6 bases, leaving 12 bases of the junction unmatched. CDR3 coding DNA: TGTGCCAGCAGCCAGCCGGGACAGGGTCTGAACTACGAGCAGTACTTC. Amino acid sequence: CASSQPGQGLNYEQYF.

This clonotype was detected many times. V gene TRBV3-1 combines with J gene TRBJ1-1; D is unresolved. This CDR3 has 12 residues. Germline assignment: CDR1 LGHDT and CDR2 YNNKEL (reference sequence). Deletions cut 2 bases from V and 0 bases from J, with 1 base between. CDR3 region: CASSQLNTEAFF. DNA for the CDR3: TGTGCCAGCAGCCAACTGAACACTGAAGCTTTCTTT.

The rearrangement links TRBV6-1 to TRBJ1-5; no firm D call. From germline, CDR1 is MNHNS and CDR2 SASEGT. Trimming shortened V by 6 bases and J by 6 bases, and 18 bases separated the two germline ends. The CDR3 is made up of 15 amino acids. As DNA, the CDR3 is TGTGCCAGCAGATCAGGATCCGGACGTCGTCAGCCCCAGCATTTT. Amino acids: CASRSGSGRRQPQHF.

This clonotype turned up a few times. The CDR3 bases are TGTGCCAGCAGTTTAGTAGGCAGGGGGAACTATGGCTACACCTTC. As protein: CASSLVGRGNYGYTF. The chain couples TRBV28 to TRBJ1-2, with 7 bases identical to TRBD1. This CDR3 contains 15 residues. V shed 2 bases and J 2 bases; nucleotides not matched to a gene: 5. Germline V gene sequence: CDR1 MDHEN, CDR2 SYDVKM.

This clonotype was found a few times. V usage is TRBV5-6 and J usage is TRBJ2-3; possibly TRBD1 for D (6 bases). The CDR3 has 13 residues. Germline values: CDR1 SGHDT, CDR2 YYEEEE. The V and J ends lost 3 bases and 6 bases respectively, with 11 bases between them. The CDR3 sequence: CASSSRGVDTQYF. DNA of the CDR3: TGTGCCAGCAGCTCCAGGGGAGTGGATACGCAGTATTTT.